This TCR beta chain was found in a study of regulatory T cells in long-lasting Graves disease. General study findings and limits: Newly diagnosed disease favored TRBV20-1 and TRBJ2-1 over persistent disease.

iRepertoire HTBI primers and Arm-PCR of CDR3 regions built TCR beta libraries. In TCRdb, the multiplex PCR reads were re-called with MiXCR into one record per CDR3 protein. The repertoire holds 350,000 to 400,000 distinct CDR3 sequences, roughly a sixth seen once, with around a fifth in the top ten. Time point noted: newly diagnosed GD, antithyroid drugs for less than 3 months. PBMC-extracted RNA yielded the TCR library. The patients included were those that came from an endocrinology department in Xi'an, China. Peripheral blood, around 9 milliliters of it, was drawn into EDTA tubes. CDR1 and CDR2 from the germline V gene are SQVTM and ANQGSEA. This CDR3 comprises 13 residues. This clonotype was observed at least ten times. Its specificity is not known.

The material was peripheral blood mononuclear cells (PBMCs), obtained at new diagnosis, from a patient treated with antithyroid drugs. The chain combines TRBV29-1 with TRBJ2-3, with D possibly being TRBD2 (5 bases). The sequence derives from a female donor with Graves disease. In DNA form, the CDR3 reads TGCAGTTCCAGAGGGATCCGCACAGATACGCAGTATTTT. It codes for CSSRGIRTDTQYF.